What follows are 24 T cell receptor beta chains derived from one specimen sequenced in a study of OX40 agonist ivuxolimab in advanced cancers. Produced via immunoSEQ multiplex PCR; TCRdb's table is partial and in-frame only. The sample lists tens of thousands of clones, 75% to 90% occurring once. Sequenced here: CD4+ or CD8+ T cells sorted from blood, sampled in a trial of the OX40 agonist ivuxolimab. These receptors all stem from an adult with an advanced solid tumor such as melanoma, head and neck, liver or kidney cancer.

This chain connects TRBV7-9 to TRBJ2-1, with D unclear. Trimming pared 5 bases from V and 3 bases from J, leaving 11 bases between. Looked up from germline, CDR1 is SEHNR and CDR2 is FQNEAQ (reference sequence). This CDR3 region has 14 residues. The CDR3 loop is CASSSTVRYNEQFF. CDR3 in DNA: TGTGCCAGCAGCAGCACGGTGCGCTACAATGAGCAGTTCTTC.

The chain recombines TRBV2 with TRBJ2-3, with 12 positions matching TRBD2. The CDR3 runs 16 residues. The ends lost 3 bases at V and 5 bases at J; junction bases unmatched: 6. Germline V gives CDR1 SNHLY, CDR2 FYNNEI. For the CDR3, the DNA is TGTGCCAGCAGTGAGCTAGCGGGGGGGCTTGGAGATACGCAGTATTTT. This translates into CASSELAGGLGDTQYF.

V is TRBV27 and J is TRBJ2-7, with D perhaps being TRBD1 or TRBD2 (5 bases each). CDR1 and CDR2 from the germline V gene are MNHEY and SMNVEV (reference sequence). The V end was cut by 2 bases, the J end by 2 bases, with 16 bases between. The CDR3 is 16 amino acids. The CDR3 DNA follows: TGTGCCAGCAGTTTAGTGCTAGGTAGGGACCCCTACGAGCAGTACTTC. This encodes CASSLVLGRDPYEQYF.

This chain links TRBV7-9 with TRBJ2-7; no definite D call. The CDR3 spans 14 residues. V lost 4 bases and J 3 bases, leaving 13 bases between the germline ends. Germline CDR1 reads SEHNR; CDR2 reads FQNEAQ (reference sequence). CDR3 sequence: CASSSQTRGYEQYF. The CDR3 coding sequence is TGTGCCAGCAGCTCCCAGACAAGAGGCTACGAGCAGTACTTC.

The chain has TRBV29-1 and TRBJ1-1; possibly TRBD1 for D (5 bases). V lost 7 bases to trimming and J lost 4 bases, with 13 bases between them. The germline CDR1 and CDR2 sequences are SQVTM and ANQGSEA. This CDR3 is 12 amino acids long. CDR3 region: CSAGRGITEAFF. DNA of the CDR3: TGCAGCGCCGGACGGGGGATCACTGAAGCTTTCTTT.

This clone was seen a single time. V and J are TRBV7-6 and TRBJ1-5, with a weak D call TRBD1 (5 bases). This CDR3 spans 15 amino acids. Trimming removed 5 bases from V and 4 bases from J, with 15 bases in between. Germline V gives CDR1 SGHVS, CDR2 FNYEAQ. The CDR3 sequence: CASSAERGWNQPQHF. CDR3 sequence (DNA): TGTGCCAGCAGCGCCGAACGGGGGTGGAATCAGCCCCAGCATTTT.

Concerning this clone: The sample has other DNA sequences that encode this CDR3 too. This chain links TRBV30 with TRBJ1-5, with D hard to call. V was trimmed by 2 bases and J by 0 bases, leaving 5 bases between them. The germline CDR1 and CDR2 sequences are GTSNPN and SVGIG (reference sequence). This CDR3 spans 13 amino acids. CDR3 coding DNA: TGTGCCTGGAGTAGGGATAGCAATCAGCCCCAGCATTTT. It yields the protein CAWSRDSNQPQHF.

This clone was seen a handful of times. The chain is built from TRBV4-1 and TRBJ1-1; D call uncertain. Germline assignment: CDR1 MGHRA and CDR2 YSYEKL. The CDR3 length is 13 residues. Trimming took 4 bases from V and 5 from J, leaving 11 bases between them. The DNA of the CDR3 is TGCGCCAGCAGCCCCCCCGGGAATACTGAAGCTTTCTTT. Protein: CASSPPGNTEAFF.

This chain joins TRBV7-8 and TRBJ2-7; no clear D gene. CDR1 SGHVS and CDR2 FQNEAQ come from the germline V gene. The CDR3 sequence is 13 residues long. V was trimmed by 0 bases and J by 3 bases, leaving 6 bases between them. The CDR3 loop is CASSLAGYYEQYF. CDR3 DNA sequence: TGTGCCAGCAGCTTAGCGGGGTACTACGAGCAGTACTTC.

This clone was seen once. The chain has TRBV6-5 and TRBJ1-2, with 7 bases lining up with TRBD1. From germline, CDR1 is MNHEY and CDR2 SVGAGI. Unmatched junction bases numbered 7, after V lost 6 bases and J lost 3 bases. This CDR3 is built from 14 residues. For the CDR3, the DNA is TGTGCCAGCAGCTTGATTGGACAGGACTATGGCTACACCTTC. This codes for CASSLIGQDYGYTF.

The chain is built from TRBV9 and TRBJ1-1, with TRBD1 matching 11 bases. Germline lookup yields CDR1 SGDLS and CDR2 YYNGEE. The CDR3 is 16 residues long. The V segment lost 4 bases and the J segment 6 bases; nucleotides outside the gene matches: 11. CDR3 sequence reads: CASSSSGTGGMPEAFF. The CDR3 DNA reads as TGTGCCAGCAGCTCAAGCGGGACAGGGGGTATGCCTGAAGCTTTCTTT.

CDR3 residues: CASSIDFTGELFF. CDR3 DNA: TGTGCCAGTAGTATAGATTTCACCGGGGAGCTGTTTTTT. The rearrangement links TRBV19 to TRBJ2-2; D is unresolved. CDR1 is LNHDA and CDR2 is SQIVND in the germline V gene (reference sequence). The CDR3 length is 13 residues. V lost 0 bases and J 4 bases, leaving 3 bases between the germline ends.

This clone has only one observation. The chain carries TRBV25-1 and TRBJ2-7; D assignment may be TRBD1 or TRBD2 (5 bases each). The CDR3 sequence is 14 residues long. V lost 4 bases, J lost 3 bases, and 13 bases lay in between. The germline CDR1 and CDR2 sequences are MGHDK and SYGVNS. CDR3 residues: CASSGRDLLYEQYF. Written as DNA, the CDR3 is TGTGCCAGCAGTGGACGGGACCTCCTCTACGAGCAGTACTTC.

V usage is TRBV10-1 and J usage is TRBJ2-2, with D uncertain. Between the trimmed V and J ends, which lost 6 bases and 6 bases, there was a span of 11 bases. This CDR3 has 13 residues. Germline V gene lookup returns CDR1 WNHNN and CDR2 SYGVQD (reference sequence). For the CDR3, the DNA is TGCGCCAGCAGGGTCGGACGGGCCGGGGAGCTGTTTTTT. Residues: CASRVGRAGELFF.

The chain has TRBV6-1 and TRBJ2-7, with TRBD2 matching over 8 bases. This CDR3 is built from 15 residues. From germline, CDR1 is MNHNS and CDR2 SASEGT. After removal of 7 bases from V and 3 bases from J, the junction contained 11 bases not matched to a gene. CDR3: CASTLRGGSGYEQYF. The CDR3 bases are TGTGCCAGCACCCTTCGGGGGGGCAGTGGCTACGAGCAGTACTTC.

The chain uses TRBV7-2 and TRBJ2-3; 10 bases are a match to TRBD1. CDR3 size: 14 residues. Germline V gene data show CDR1 as SGHTA and CDR2 as FQGNSA. The V and J ends lost 5 bases and 6 bases, in that order; junction bases with no gene match: 5. The CDR3 reads CASSPWTGGDTQYF. CDR3 in DNA: TGTGCCAGCAGCCCATGGACAGGGGGGGATACGCAGTATTTT.

The V gene is TRBV5-5, the J gene TRBJ2-7; D gene uncertain. CDR1 is SGHKS and CDR2 is YYEKEE in the germline V gene (reference sequence). This CDR3 comprises 13 residues. V was pared by 2 bases and J by 2 bases, with 8 bases between. CDR3 DNA: TGTGCCAGCAGCTTCTACAGTGCCTACGAGCAGTACTTC. This codes for CASSFYSAYEQYF. The full variable domain, completed using reference TRBV5-5 and TRBJ2-7, is DAGVTQSPTHLIKTRGQQVTLRCSPISGHKSVSWYQQVLGQGPQFIFQYYEKEERGRGNFPDRFSARQFPNYSSELNVNALLLGDSALYLCASSFYSAYEQYFGPGTRLTVT.

The chain links TRBV4-1 to TRBJ2-1; D remains ambiguous. V lost 0 bases to trimming and J lost 5 bases, with 8 bases between them. Germline-derived CDR1 and CDR2 are MGHRA and YSYEKL. CDR3 length: 14 residues. CDR3 loop: CASSQDSTNNEQFF. The CDR3 region has the DNA TGCGCCAGCAGCCAAGATTCTACGAACAATGAGCAGTTCTTC.

This sequence joins TRBV5-8 and TRBJ1-5; TRBD1 agrees at 9 bases. CDR1 and CDR2 (germline): SGHTS, YDEGEE. V lost 4 bases, J lost 6 bases, and 8 bases stayed unmatched. This CDR3 has 15 residues. CDR3 loop: CASSTSGQGVQPQHF. In DNA form, the CDR3 reads TGTGCCAGCAGCACCTCGGGACAGGGTGTTCAGCCCCAGCATTTT.

This chain links TRBV4-1 with TRBJ2-2; 11 bases align to TRBD2. This CDR3 comprises 16 residues. Germline CDR1 MGHRA, CDR2 YSYEKL. The V and J ends lost 4 bases and 4 bases, in that order; junction bases with no gene match: 5. CDR3 amino acids: CASSPSGGRSTGELFF. In nucleotides, the CDR3 is TGCGCCAGCAGCCCTAGCGGGGGGAGGAGCACCGGGGAGCTGTTTTTT.

The chain employs TRBV7-2 and TRBJ2-7, with a tentative D call TRBD1 (6 bases). The ends were cut back, 4 bases at V and 1 base at J, with 8 bases in the middle. The CDR3 has 13 amino acids. Germline V CDR1 and CDR2: SGHTA, FQGNSA. Written as DNA, the CDR3 is TGTGCCAGCAGCTGGGGGCCGTCCTACGAGCAGTACTTC. This sequence encodes CASSWGPSYEQYF.

This clone was observed a few times. V and J are TRBV7-9 and TRBJ2-3; 11 nucleotides line up with TRBD2. The CDR3 has 18 residues. Germline CDR1 SEHNR, CDR2 FQNEAQ (reference sequence). V trimming: 5 bases; J trimming: 3 bases; junction bases outside the gene matches: 13. CDR3 sequence (DNA): TGTGCCAGCAGCCCACCGCCGGCTAGCGGGGGGAGGACAGATACGCAGTATTTT. Its translation: CASSPPPASGGRTDTQYF.

V is TRBV4-2 and J is TRBJ1-2; D uncertain. The CDR3 totals 16 residues. Trimming took off 0 bases at V and 4 bases at J, with 15 bases between the two ends. Germline values: CDR1 LGHNA, CDR2 YNFKEQ. The CDR3 sequence: CASSQDLYGDGYGYTF. CDR3 DNA: TGTGCCAGCAGCCAAGATTTGTACGGGGATGGCTATGGCTACACCTTC.

The V and J genes are TRBV19 and TRBJ1-1; D not resolved. Looked up from germline, CDR1 is LNHDA and CDR2 is SQIVND (reference sequence). Trimming removed 8 bases at V and 1 base at J, with 17 bases between. This CDR3 is 15 amino acids long. CDR3 DNA sequence: TGTGCCAGTTACCCCTCGGGAGGAGAGAACACTGAAGCTTTCTTT. Protein product: CASYPSGGENTEAFF.